There are many counts of the clone carrying this T cell receptor (beta chain). Its antigen is unknown. The germline V gene has CDR1 DFQATT and CDR2 SNEGSKA (reference sequence). V lost 3 bases, J lost 3 bases, and 8 bases lay in between. The CDR3 runs 12 residues. The sample is drawn from a study of T-cell reconstitution after alpha-beta-depleted transplantation in children. Findings and limits, study-wide: Surviving recipient cells, namely T cells and thymic progenitors, were the source of high day-60 TCRbeta diversity in some patients. Expanded graft clones, several hundred of them, were reportedly the source of alpha-beta T cells about two months after transplant. Once a year had passed after transplant, T-cell counts and diversity came mostly from newly produced T cells.

As it was prepared, the TCRbeta library received unique molecular identifiers. MiXCR, run by TCRdb on the PCR reads, gives a single entry per CDR3 protein. The sample lists hundreds of thousands of distinct CDR3 sequences, about 10% occurring once. The source of this sequence is a child aged 2 to 9 with inherited bone marrow failure, due to receive a stem cell transplant. This sequence joins TRBV20-1 and TRBJ2-5; a possible D gene is TRBD2 (5 bases). The starting material was PBMCs, obtained before TCRalphabeta/CD19-depleted stem cell transplant. CDR3 residues: CSASWREETQYF. The CDR3 DNA reads as TGCAGTGCTAGCTGGCGGGAAGAGACCCAGTACTTC.